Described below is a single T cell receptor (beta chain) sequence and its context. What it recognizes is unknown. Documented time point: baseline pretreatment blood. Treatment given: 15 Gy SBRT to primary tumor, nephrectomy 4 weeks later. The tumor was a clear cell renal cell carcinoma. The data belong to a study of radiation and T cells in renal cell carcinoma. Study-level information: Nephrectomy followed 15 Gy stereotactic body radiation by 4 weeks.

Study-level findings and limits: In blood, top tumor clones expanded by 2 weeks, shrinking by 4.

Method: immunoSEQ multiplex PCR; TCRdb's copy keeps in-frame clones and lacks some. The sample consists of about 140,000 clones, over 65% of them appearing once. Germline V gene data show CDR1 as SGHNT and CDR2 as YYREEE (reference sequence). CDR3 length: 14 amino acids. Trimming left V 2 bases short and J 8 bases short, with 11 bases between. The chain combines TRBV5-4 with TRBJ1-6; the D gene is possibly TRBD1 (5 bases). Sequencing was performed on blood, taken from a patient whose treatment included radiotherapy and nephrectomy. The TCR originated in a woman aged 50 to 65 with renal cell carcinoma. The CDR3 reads CASSLGSRDSPLHF. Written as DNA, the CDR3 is TGTGCCAGCAGCTTAGGCAGCAGGGATTCACCCCTCCACTTT.